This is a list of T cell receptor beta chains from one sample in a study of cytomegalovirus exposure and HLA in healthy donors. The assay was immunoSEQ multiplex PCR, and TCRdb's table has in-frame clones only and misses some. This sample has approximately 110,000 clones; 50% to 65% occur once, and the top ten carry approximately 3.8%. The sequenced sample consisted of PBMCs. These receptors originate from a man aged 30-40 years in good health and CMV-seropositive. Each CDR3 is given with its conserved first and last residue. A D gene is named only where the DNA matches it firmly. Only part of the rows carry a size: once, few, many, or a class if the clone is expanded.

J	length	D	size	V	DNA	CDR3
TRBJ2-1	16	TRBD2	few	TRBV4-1	TGCGCCAGCAGCCAAGAGTTTAGCGGGGGGGACAATGAGCAGTTCTTC	CASSQEFSGGDNEQFF
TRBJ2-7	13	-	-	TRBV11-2	TGTGCCAGCAGCTCGGGACAAGGCTACGAGCAGTACTTC	CASSSGQGYEQYF
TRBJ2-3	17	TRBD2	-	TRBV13	TGTGCCAGCAGCTTAGGCTGGCGCGGGGGGTCGGCAGATACGCAGTATTTT	CASSLGWRGGSADTQYF
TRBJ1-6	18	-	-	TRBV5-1	TGCGCCAGCAGCTTGTCTGGACAGACAAGCTCCTATAATTCACCCCTCCACTTT	CASSLSGQTSSYNSPLHF
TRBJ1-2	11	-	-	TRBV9	TGTGCCAGCAGCGGTGTATATGGCTACACCTTC	CASSGVYGYTF
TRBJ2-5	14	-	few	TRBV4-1	TGCGCCAGCAGCCAAGGCGGATTACGAGAGACCCAGTACTTC	CASSQGGLRETQYF
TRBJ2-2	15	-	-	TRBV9	TGTGCCAGCAGCCCCCGGGGGAGGAACCCCGGGGAGCTGTTTTTT	CASSPRGRNPGELFF
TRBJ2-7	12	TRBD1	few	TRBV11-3	TGTGCCACCTCGACAGGGTTCTACGAGCAGTACTTC	CATSTGFYEQYF
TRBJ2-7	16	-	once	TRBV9	TGTGCCAGCAGTAAATCACTGGGACAATCAGCCTACGAGCAGTACTTC	CASSKSLGQSAYEQYF
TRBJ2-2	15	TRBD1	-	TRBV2	TGTGCCAGCAATTCAGACAGGGCGGTCACCGGGGAGCTGTTTTTT	CASNSDRAVTGELFF
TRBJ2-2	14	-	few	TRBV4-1	TGCGCCAGCAGCAGTACAGAACTCACCGGGGAGCTGTTTTTT	CASSSTELTGELFF
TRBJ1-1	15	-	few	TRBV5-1	TGCGCCAGCAGCTACACAGGGTCCAAAGACACTGAAGCTTTCTTT	CASSYTGSKDTEAFF
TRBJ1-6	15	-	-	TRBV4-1	TGCGCCAGCAGCCACGACAGCTCCTATAATTCACCCCTCCACTTT	CASSHDSSYNSPLHF
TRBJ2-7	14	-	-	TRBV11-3	TGTGCCAGCAGCTTATTGGCAGAATCCTACGAGCAGTACTTC	CASSLLAESYEQYF
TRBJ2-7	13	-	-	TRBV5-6	TGTGCCAGCAGCCGGGACACAGTATACGAGCAGTACTTC	CASSRDTVYEQYF
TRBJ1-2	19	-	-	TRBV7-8	TGTGCCAGCAGCTTAGGGGATTGGCAGGGAAAGGTGTCCGTGCGCCTCTACACCTTC	CASSLGDWQGKVSVRLYTF
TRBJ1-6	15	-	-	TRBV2	TGTGCCAGCAGGGAGGACGGGGGTTATAATTCACCCCTCCACTTT	CASREDGGYNSPLHF
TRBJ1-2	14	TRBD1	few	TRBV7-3	TGTGCCAGCAGCCCGGGACAGGGGGCCTATGGCTACACCTTC	CASSPGQGAYGYTF
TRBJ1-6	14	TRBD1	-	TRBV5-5	TGTGCCAGCAGCTGGACAGGGTTGAATTCACCCCTCCACTTT	CASSWTGLNSPLHF
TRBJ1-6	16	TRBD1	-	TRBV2	TGTGCCAGCACCCCCTCATGGACAGGGGCTAATTCACCCCTCCACTTT	CASTPSWTGANSPLHF
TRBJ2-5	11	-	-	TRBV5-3	TGTGCCAGAAGCTTCAGGAAGACCCAGTACTTC	CARSFRKTQYF
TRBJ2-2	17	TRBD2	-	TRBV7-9	TGTGCCAGCAGCACCCGACTAGCATTGTCCCTATGGGGGGAGCTGTTTTTT	CASSTRLALSLWGELFF
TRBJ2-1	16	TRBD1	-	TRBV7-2	TGTGCCAGCAGCTTTACCCGGGACAGGGGGACGAATGAGCAGTTCTTC	CASSFTRDRGTNEQFF
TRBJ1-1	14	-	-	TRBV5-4	TGTGCCAGCAGCTTTCTGGCAGGGTCCACTGAAGCTTTCTTT	CASSFLAGSTEAFF
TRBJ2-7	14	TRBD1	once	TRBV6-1	TGTGCCAGCAGGCCGGGACAGGGCTCCTACGAGCAGTACTTC	CASRPGQGSYEQYF
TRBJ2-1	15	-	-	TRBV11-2	TGTGCCAGCAGCTCGACAGGGACTTCCTACAATGAGCAGTTCTTC	CASSSTGTSYNEQFF
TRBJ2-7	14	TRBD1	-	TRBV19	TGTGCCAGTAGTATGGACAGGGCCACCTACGAGCAGTACTTC	CASSMDRATYEQYF
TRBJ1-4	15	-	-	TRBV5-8	TGTGCCAGCAGCTTGGGGTACACCCAGGGTGAAAAACTGTTTTTT	CASSLGYTQGEKLFF
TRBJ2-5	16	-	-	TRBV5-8	TGTGCCAGCAGCTTGTTCCTTGTGCGGGACGAAGAGACCCAGTACTTC	CASSLFLVRDEETQYF
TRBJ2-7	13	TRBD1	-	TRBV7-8	TGTGCCAGCAGCGTTACAGGGGCCTACGAGCAGTACTTC	CASSVTGAYEQYF
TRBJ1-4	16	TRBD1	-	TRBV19	TGTGCCAGTAGTGCCCACAGGGGGCGCGGCGATGAAAAACTGTTTTTT	CASSAHRGRGDEKLFF
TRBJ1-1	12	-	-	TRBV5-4	TGTGCCAGCAGCTGGAGGGGCACTGAAGCTTTCTTT	CASSWRGTEAFF
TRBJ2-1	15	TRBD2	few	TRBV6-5	TGTGCCAGCACTTCGGGACTAGCGACGTTCAATGAGCAGTTCTTC	CASTSGLATFNEQFF
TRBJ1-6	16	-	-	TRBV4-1	TGCGCCAGCAGCCAAGATAGCGGGGTGCCATATTCACCCCTCCACTTT	CASSQDSGVPYSPLHF
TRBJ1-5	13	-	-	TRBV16	TGTGCCAGCAGCCAATCAAACCAGCAGCCCCAGCATTTT	CASSQSNQQPQHF
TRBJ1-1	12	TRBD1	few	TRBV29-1	TGCAGCGTTACAGGGGGGCACACTGAAGCTTTCTTT	CSVTGGHTEAFF
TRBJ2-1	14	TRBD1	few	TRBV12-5	TGTGCTAGTGGTTTTGGGACAGGGTGGGATGAGCAGTTCTTC	CASGFGTGWDEQFF
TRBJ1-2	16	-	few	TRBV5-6	TGTGCCAGCAGCTTGTCCGGGCCGCTGGGGCACTATGGCTACACCTTC	CASSLSGPLGHYGYTF
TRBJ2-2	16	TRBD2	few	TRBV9	TGTGCCAGCACCGTTAGCGGGGGGCCGGCCACCGGGGAGCTGTTTTTT	CASTVSGGPATGELFF
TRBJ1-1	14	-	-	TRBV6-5	TGTGCCAGCACCCATTCGGCGGGGGGCACTGAAGCTTTCTTT	CASTHSAGGTEAFF
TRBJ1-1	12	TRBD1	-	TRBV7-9	TGTTCCAGCAGCTTCGACAGGGGGGGTGCTTTCTTT	CSSSFDRGGAFF
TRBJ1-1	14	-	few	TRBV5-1	TGCGCCAGCAGCTCAGAGACGGGATTGACTGAAGCTTTCTTT	CASSSETGLTEAFF
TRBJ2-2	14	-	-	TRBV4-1	TGCGCCAGCAGCCAAGTCCGGAACACCGGGGAGCTGTTTTTT	CASSQVRNTGELFF
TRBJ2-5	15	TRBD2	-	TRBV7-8	TGTGCCAGCTTTCCGACGGGGGGGGTTATCGAGACCCAGTACTTC	CASFPTGGVIETQYF
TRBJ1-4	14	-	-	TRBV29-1	TGCAGCGTTGGGCAGGGTGAATTTAATGAAAAACTGTTTTTT	CSVGQGEFNEKLFF
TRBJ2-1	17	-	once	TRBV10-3	TGTGCCATCAGTGAGTCGAAATCGCGGCTTACCTACAATGAGCAGTTCTTC	CAISESKSRLTYNEQFF
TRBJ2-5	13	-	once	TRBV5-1	TGCGCCAGCAGCTTGGGCGGGTATGAGACCCAGTACTTC	CASSLGGYETQYF
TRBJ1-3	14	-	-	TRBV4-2	TGTGCCAGCAGCCAAACAGGTGTTGGAAACACCATATATTTT	CASSQTGVGNTIYF
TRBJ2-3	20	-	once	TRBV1	TGCACCAGCAGCCAAGAAATTACGCTAGCGGGGGGTTGTGGCACAGATACGCAGTATTTT	CTSSQEITLAGGCGTDTQYF
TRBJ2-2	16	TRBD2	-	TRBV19	TGTGCCAGTAGTATAGATCGGGCTAGCGGCCCCGGGGAGCTGTTTTTT	CASSIDRASGPGELFF
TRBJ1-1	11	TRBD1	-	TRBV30	TGTGCCTGGAGTATGCAGGGGGTTGCTTTCTTT	CAWSMQGVAFF
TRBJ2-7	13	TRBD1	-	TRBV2	TGTGCCAGTGTTGGCAGGGGGTATGAAGAGCAGTACTTC	CASVGRGYEEQYF
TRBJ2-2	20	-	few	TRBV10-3	TGTGCCATCAGTGAGGCTTCTACAGGTCTAAGGAACCGGAACACCGGGGAGCTGTTTTTT	CAISEASTGLRNRNTGELFF
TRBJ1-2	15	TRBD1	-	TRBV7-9	TGTTCCAGCAGCTCTTCGACTCCGGACAGGCATGGCTACACCTTC	CSSSSSTPDRHGYTF
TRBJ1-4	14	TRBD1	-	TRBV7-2	TGTGCCAGCAGCCCGCGGACAGGGGCTGAAAAACTGTTTTTT	CASSPRTGAEKLFF
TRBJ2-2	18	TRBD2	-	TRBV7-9	TGTGCCAGCAGCCCCGGACTAGCGGGGGGGCCGGGCACCGGGGAGCTGTTTTTT	CASSPGLAGGPGTGELFF
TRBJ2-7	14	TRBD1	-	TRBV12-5	TGTGCTAGTGATTCATCCGGGACAGGGAGCGAGCAGTACTTC	CASDSSGTGSEQYF